These T cell receptor beta chains were read from a single sample in a study of shared clonotypes between healthy human individuals. Using immunoSEQ multiplex PCR, the repertoire was profiled, and TCRdb retains in-frame clones only, with some absent. In the table there are a few hundred thousand clones, approximately 65% of which are singletons. The sequencing sample was made of memory CD4+ T cells sorted from blood. All receptors derive from a man younger than 45 in good health. Each CDR3 is given with its conserved first and last residue. Fields, in order: V gene, J gene, clone size, D gene, CDR3 protein, CDR3 DNA. The D gene is left open where the match is weak. Clone size appears in some rows only: once, few, many, or a class for an expanded clone.

V: TRBV5-8
J: TRBJ1-3
size: few
D: TRBD1
CDR3: CASSWTGRTGNTIYF
DNA: TGTGCCAGCAGCTGGACAGGGAGGACTGGAAACACCATATATTTT

V: TRBV5-1
J: TRBJ2-7
size: NA
D: NA
CDR3: CASSLGGRGTYEQYF
DNA: TGCGCCAGCAGCTTGGGTGGGCGGGGCACCTACGAGCAGTACTTC

V: TRBV2
J: TRBJ2-7
size: NA
D: NA
CDR3: CASCPSGCYEQYF
DNA: TGTGCCAGCTGTCCCTCAGGTTGCTACGAGCAGTACTTC

V: TRBV6-5
J: TRBJ2-1
size: NA
D: TRBD2
CDR3: CASHSGRAYNEQFF
DNA: TGTGCCAGCCATAGCGGGAGGGCCTACAATGAGCAGTTCTTC

V: TRBV11-2
J: TRBJ2-1
size: NA
D: NA
CDR3: CASSLEGASYNEQFF
DNA: TGTGCCAGCAGCTTAGAAGGGGCGTCCTACAATGAGCAGTTCTTC

V: TRBV5-1
J: TRBJ2-7
size: NA
D: NA
CDR3: CASSMDYYEQYF
DNA: TGCGCCAGCAGCATGGACTATTACGAGCAGTACTTC

V: TRBV9
J: TRBJ1-3
size: NA
D: TRBD1
CDR3: CASSVDTGGGGNTIYF
DNA: TGTGCCAGCAGCGTAGATACAGGGGGAGGTGGAAACACCATATATTTT

V: TRBV5-1
J: TRBJ2-1
size: NA
D: NA
CDR3: CASSVGGDYNEQFF
DNA: TGCGCCAGCAGTGTCGGGGGAGATTACAATGAGCAGTTCTTC

V: TRBV5-1
J: TRBJ1-2
size: NA
D: TRBD1
CDR3: CASSRGQTYGYTF
DNA: TGCGCCAGCAGCCGGGGACAGACTTATGGCTACACCTTC

V: TRBV5-6
J: TRBJ2-1
size: NA
D: NA
CDR3: CASSFLGEQFF
DNA: TGTGCCAGCAGCTTTCTAGGTGAGCAGTTCTTC

V: TRBV9
J: TRBJ2-3
size: NA
D: NA
CDR3: CASATRWGDTQYF
DNA: TGTGCCAGCGCAACGAGGTGGGGAGATACGCAGTATTTT

V: TRBV2
J: TRBJ1-5
size: NA
D: TRBD1
CDR3: CASSETGPNQPQHF
DNA: TGTGCCAGCAGCGAGACAGGGCCCAATCAGCCCCAGCATTTT

V: TRBV5-1
J: TRBJ1-2
size: NA
D: NA
CDR3: CASSLDSGSNYGYTF
DNA: TGCGCCAGCAGCTTGGACAGTGGATCTAACTATGGCTACACCTTC

V: TRBV5-6
J: TRBJ1-5
size: few
D: NA
CDR3: CASSPWGGGNQPQHF
DNA: TGTGCCAGCAGCCCTTGGGGGGGTGGCAATCAGCCCCAGCATTTT

V: TRBV6-6
J: TRBJ2-1
size: few
D: NA
CDR3: CASSYSAHNEQFF
DNA: TGTGCCAGCAGTTACTCTGCCCACAATGAGCAGTTCTTC

V: TRBV28
J: TRBJ2-3
size: NA
D: NA
CDR3: CASSALQRPTDTQYF
DNA: TGTGCCAGCAGTGCCCTTCAACGTCCCACAGATACGCAGTATTTT

V: TRBV20-1
J: TRBJ2-7
size: NA
D: NA
CDR3: CSTGQRTKQYF
DNA: TGCAGTACTGGGCAGCGGACTAAGCAGTACTTC

V: TRBV6-5
J: TRBJ2-7
size: many
D: NA
CDR3: CASSSWGEAYEQYF
DNA: TGTGCCAGCAGTTCTTGGGGGGAGGCCTACGAGCAGTACTTC

V: TRBV7-2
J: TRBJ1-1
size: NA
D: NA
CDR3: CASSLDQGRLNTEAFF
DNA: TGTGCCAGCAGCTTAGACCAGGGGCGATTGAACACTGAAGCTTTCTTT

V: TRBV7-9
J: TRBJ2-3
size: few
D: NA
CDR3: CASRRASVTDTQYF
DNA: TGTGCCAGCCGCCGGGCTAGCGTCACAGATACGCAGTATTTT

V: TRBV6-5
J: TRBJ2-1
size: NA
D: NA
CDR3: CASTSSSYNEQFF
DNA: TGTGCCAGCACGTCGAGCTCCTACAATGAGCAGTTCTTC

V: TRBV9
J: TRBJ1-2
size: few
D: TRBD1
CDR3: CASSVGGTGIGGYTF
DNA: TGTGCCAGCAGCGTAGGGGGGACAGGGATTGGTGGCTACACCTTC

V: TRBV12-5
J: TRBJ2-3
size: NA
D: TRBD2
CDR3: CASGLALRGVAGETDTQYF
DNA: TGTGCTAGTGGTTTGGCTTTACGGGGGGTAGCGGGAGAGACAGATACGCAGTATTTT

V: TRBV5-6
J: TRBJ1-2
size: few
D: NA
CDR3: CASSLGGGFGGYTF
DNA: TGTGCCAGCAGCTTGGGAGGAGGGTTCGGTGGCTACACCTTC

V: TRBV6-5
J: TRBJ1-2
size: NA
D: NA
CDR3: CASSYSGNYGYTF
DNA: TGTGCCAGCAGTTACTCTGGTAACTATGGCTACACCTTC

V: TRBV6-1
J: TRBJ2-7
size: NA
D: NA
CDR3: CASSGQSISYEQYF
DNA: TGTGCCAGCAGTGGACAATCAATCTCCTACGAGCAGTACTTC

V: TRBV6-1
J: TRBJ2-7
size: NA
D: TRBD1
CDR3: CASSELLVGGQGPYEQYF
DNA: TGTGCCAGCAGTGAACTATTAGTTGGGGGACAGGGACCCTACGAGCAGTACTTC

V: TRBV4-1
J: TRBJ1-2
size: few
D: NA
CDR3: CASSQPGRYGYTF
DNA: TGCGCCAGCAGCCAACCCGGGAGGTATGGCTACACCTTC

V: TRBV2
J: TRBJ2-7
size: many
D: TRBD2
CDR3: CASRRTSGGFYSYEQYF
DNA: TGTGCCAGCAGAAGGACTAGCGGGGGATTTTATTCCTACGAGCAGTACTTC

V: TRBV15
J: TRBJ2-7
size: NA
D: NA
CDR3: CATSRDRTSYEQYF
DNA: TGTGCCACCAGCAGGGACAGAACCTCCTACGAGCAGTACTTC

V: TRBV5-4
J: TRBJ1-1
size: NA
D: NA
CDR3: CASSLNRRTEAFF
DNA: TGTGCCAGCAGCTTGAACAGGAGGACTGAAGCTTTCTTT

V: TRBV5-4
J: TRBJ2-1
size: NA
D: TRBD2
CDR3: CASSFPEAGSSYNEQFF
DNA: TGTGCCAGCAGCTTCCCAGAAGCGGGATCCTCCTACAATGAGCAGTTCTTC

V: TRBV7-2
J: TRBJ2-1
size: NA
D: NA
CDR3: CASSFRGFDEQFF
DNA: TGTGCCAGCAGCTTCAGGGGTTTCGATGAGCAGTTCTTC

V: TRBV7-6
J: TRBJ2-5
size: NA
D: TRBD2
CDR3: CASSLGGRKEETQYF
DNA: TGTGCCAGCAGCTTAGGCGGGAGGAAGGAAGAGACCCAGTACTTC

V: TRBV5-1
J: TRBJ2-2
size: NA
D: TRBD1
CDR3: CASSLARGLGSTGELFF
DNA: TGCGCCAGCAGCTTGGCCAGGGGGTTGGGGAGCACCGGGGAGCTGTTTTTT

V: TRBV7-9
J: TRBJ2-3
size: NA
D: NA
CDR3: CASSFAGFTDTQYF
DNA: TGTGCCAGCAGCTTCGCCGGGTTTACAGATACGCAGTATTTT

V: TRBV7-6
J: TRBJ2-7
size: NA
D: NA
CDR3: CASSLRDSYEQYF
DNA: TGTGCCAGCAGCTTAAGGGATTCCTACGAGCAGTACTTC

V: TRBV5-1
J: TRBJ2-1
size: NA
D: NA
CDR3: CASSLDWTYNEQFF
DNA: TGCGCCAGCAGCTTGGACTGGACTTACAATGAGCAGTTCTTC

V: TRBV2
J: TRBJ2-1
size: NA
D: TRBD2
CDR3: CASRLLAGGYNEQFF
DNA: TGTGCCAGCCGATTACTAGCGGGAGGCTACAATGAGCAGTTCTTC

V: TRBV15
J: TRBJ2-7
size: many
D: NA
CDR3: CATSRELASYEQYF
DNA: TGTGCCACCAGCAGAGAGCTCGCTTCCTACGAGCAGTACTTC

V: TRBV6-6
J: TRBJ2-3
size: NA
D: TRBD2
CDR3: CASSYTAGVSPDTQYF
DNA: TGTGCCAGCAGTTACACGGCGGGAGTCTCGCCAGATACGCAGTATTTT

V: TRBV7-9
J: TRBJ2-3
size: once
D: NA
CDR3: CASSSGHTQYF
DNA: TGTGCCAGCAGTTCGGGACATACGCAGTATTTT

V: TRBV6-5
J: TRBJ2-5
size: NA
D: NA
CDR3: CASSYDLETQYF
DNA: TGTGCCAGCAGTTACGACTTGGAGACCCAGTACTTC

V: TRBV11-2
J: TRBJ2-7
size: once
D: TRBD2
CDR3: CASSTGLVFGEQYF
DNA: TGTGCCAGCAGCACGGGACTAGTGTTCGGCGAGCAGTACTTC

V: TRBV7-3
J: TRBJ2-3
size: NA
D: NA
CDR3: CASSEGRLARDTQYF
DNA: TGTGCCAGCAGCGAAGGGCGACTGGCACGGGATACGCAGTATTTT

V: TRBV9
J: TRBJ1-1
size: NA
D: NA
CDR3: CASSPHRQDTEAFF
DNA: TGTGCCAGCAGCCCCCACCGACAAGACACTGAAGCTTTCTTT

V: TRBV30
J: TRBJ2-7
size: NA
D: TRBD2
CDR3: CAWTSGRDEQYF
DNA: TGTGCCTGGACTAGCGGGAGGGATGAGCAGTACTTC

V: TRBV19
J: TRBJ2-1
size: once
D: NA
CDR3: CASSILRNEQFF
DNA: TGTGCCAGTAGTATCCTGCGAAACGAGCAGTTCTTC

V: TRBV28
J: TRBJ1-1
size: NA
D: NA
CDR3: CASSWNWGAFF
DNA: TGTGCCAGCAGTTGGAACTGGGGGGCTTTCTTT

V: TRBV28
J: TRBJ2-6
size: few
D: TRBD2
CDR3: CASSWGGRRVSGANVLTF
DNA: TGTGCCAGCAGTTGGGGCGGGAGGAGGGTCTCTGGGGCCAACGTCCTGACTTTC

V: TRBV4-3
J: TRBJ2-1
size: NA
D: TRBD2
CDR3: CASSQGHGGRPGGEQFF
DNA: TGCGCCAGCAGCCAAGGACATGGGGGTAGACCGGGAGGGGAGCAGTTCTTC